The present TCR beta chain was sequenced within a study of blood T cells in healthy people across ages. Study observations and caveats: Roughly linear age-related decline in beta diversity appeared, significant by age approximately 40.

With a J-beta primer mix and a sample-barcoded 5' primer, a second PCR ran 7 to 11 cycles. TCRdb used MiXCR to reprocess the 5' RACE reads, holding one entry per CDR3 protein. This table holds roughly 790,000 distinct CDR3 sequences, about 42% found once. The CDR3 is 14 residues long. Per germline, CDR1 DFQATT and CDR2 SNEGSKA (reference sequence). This clonotype was detected a few times. Its matching antigen is unknown. This chain connects TRBV20-1 to TRBJ2-7; D remains unclear. The J call may be mistaken, given a closer DNA end match to TRBJ2-5. The sample consisted of blood. This sequence originates from an older woman in good health. The CDR3 protein is CSAASTGVWETQYF. The DNA of the CDR3 is TGCAGTGCCGCGTCCACCGGTGTCTGGGAGACCCAGTACTTC.